This T cell receptor (beta chain) was observed in a study of blood T cells in healthy people across ages. Overall study findings and caveats: Donors of long life had a larger count of naive CD4+ cells and greater diversity than aged donors. The unknown donor CMV status may have confounded expanded clonotype changes.

Sample-barcoded 5' priming and a J-beta primer mix drove a second PCR of about 6 to 12 cycles. The template-switch adaptor was a 5' adaptor with 12 random nucleotides. It tagged each cDNA molecule. TCRdb re-analysed the 5' RACE reads in MiXCR, keeping a single row per CDR3 protein. The profile shows about 1,400,000 distinct CDR3 sequences, roughly 45% of them singletons. In the case of this clonotype: Its specificity is not known.

The material sequenced was blood. This receptor was taken from a woman between 18 and 29 years old in good health.

The CDR3 protein is CASSPEGQASYEQYF. In DNA form, the CDR3 reads TGTGCCAGCAGTCCAGAGGGACAGGCCTCCTACGAGCAGTACTTC. The V gene is TRBV27, the J gene TRBJ2-7, with 8 bases matching TRBD1. Germline V lookup: CDR1 MNHEY, CDR2 SMNVEV (reference sequence). With V trimmed by 5 bases and J by 0 bases, 6 bases remained unmatched. The CDR3 consists of 15 residues.